Below, 12 T cell receptor beta chains from the same sample are listed, as sequenced in a study of CD8 T cells in Susac syndrome. Reverse transcription of 0.5 to 1 ug RNA used random hexamers. Each CDR3 protein is one row after TCRdb ran MiXCR on the immunoSEQ multiplex PCR reads. The data hold 80,000 to 90,000 distinct CDR3 sequences, with 85% to 95% observed a single time. The sequenced sample consisted of CD8+ T cells from PBMCs. These receptors all stem from a human donor in good health.

The CDR3 protein is CASSSTSGGYYNEQFF. The DNA of the CDR3 is TGCGCCAGCAGCTCCACTAGCGGGGGATACTACAATGAGCAGTTCTTC. The V and J genes are TRBV5-1 and TRBJ2-1, with 11 positions matching TRBD2. With 3 bases clipped from V and 3 bases from J, the junction kept 5 bases outside the gene matches. The CDR3 is 16 amino acids. Germline CDR1 is SGHRS and CDR2 is YFSETQ.

This clonotype appeared a few times. This chain connects TRBV20-1 to TRBJ2-7; D is unclear. The CDR3 runs 11 residues. Trimming took off 1 base at V and 3 bases at J, with 4 bases between the two ends. Germline CDR1 reads DFQATT; CDR2 reads SNEGSKA (reference sequence). CDR3 amino acids: CSARGGYEQYF. CDR3 DNA: TGCAGTGCTAGAGGGGGCTACGAGCAGTACTTC.

The chain recombines TRBV7-3 with TRBJ1-1; tentatively, D is TRBD1 (5 bases). Germline CDR1 SGHTA, CDR2 FQGTGA. With 5 bases removed from V and 3 bases from J, the gap between germline ends came to 22 bases. This CDR3 region has 17 residues. This CDR3 is CASSAPGRGSLDTEAFF. DNA for the CDR3: TGTGCCAGCAGCGCCCCGGGGCGGGGGTCCCTAGACACTGAAGCTTTCTTT.

The V call is TRBV7-8, the J call TRBJ2-1; no definite D call. CDR3 length: 13 amino acids. Trimming took off 2 bases at V and 10 bases at J, with 12 bases between the two ends. The V gene's germline CDR1 is SGHVS and CDR2 FQNEAQ. CDR3 residues: CASSLSRAVEQFF. CDR3 coding DNA: TGTGCCAGCAGCTTATCACGGGCGGTCGAGCAGTTCTTC.

CDR3 sequence reads: CASSYTGLEAFF. For the CDR3, the DNA is TGTGCCAGCAGTTACACAGGACTCGAAGCTTTCTTT. The rearrangement uses TRBV6-5 and TRBJ1-1; possible D gene TRBD1, 5 bases. Germline V gives CDR1 MNHEY, CDR2 SVGAGI. With 2 bases removed from V and 8 bases from J, the gap between germline ends came to 9 bases. The CDR3 extends over 12 amino acids.

The V gene is TRBV5-4, the J gene TRBJ1-2; D unresolved. The germline V gene has CDR1 SGHNT and CDR2 YYREEE (reference sequence). Trimming removed 0 bases at V and 5 bases at J, with 14 bases between. The CDR3 length is 15 residues. Here the CDR3 reads CASSLETGLAYGYTF. The CDR3 DNA reads as TGTGCCAGCAGCTTGGAGACCGGCTTGGCATATGGCTACACCTTC. The whole variable domain, filled in from reference TRBV5-4 and TRBJ1-2, reads ETGVTQSPTHLIKTRGQQVTLRCSSQSGHNTVSWYQQALGQGPQFIFQYYREEENGRGNFPPRFSGLQFPNYSSELNVNALELDDSALYLCASSLETGLAYGYTFGSGTRLTVV.

The chain couples TRBV4-2 to TRBJ2-5, with TRBD2 identical over 11 bases. The CDR3 is 16 residues long. Looked up from germline, CDR1 is LGHNA and CDR2 is YNFKEQ. V was pared by 0 bases and J by 3 bases, with 3 bases of the junction left unmatched. The CDR3, as DNA: TGTGCCAGCAGCCAAGAGATTAGCGGGGGGGAAGAGACCCAGTACTTC. This gives the protein CASSQEISGGEETQYF.

The genes are TRBV24-1 and TRBJ1-1, with a possible D match to TRBD1 (5 bases). CDR1 is KGHDR, CDR2 SFDVKD, per germline. V dropped 3 bases and J dropped 7 bases, with 11 bases sitting between them. This CDR3 has 13 residues. For the CDR3, the DNA is TGTGCCACCAGTGATCACACAGGAGATGAAGCTTTCTTT. Translated: CATSDHTGDEAFF.

This clonotype has just one count. V is TRBV11-2 and J is TRBJ2-5, with 8 bases matching TRBD2. After removal of 0 bases from V and 5 bases from J, the junction contained 5 bases not matched to a gene. This CDR3 spans 15 amino acids. Germline values: CDR1 SGHAT, CDR2 FQNNGV. The CDR3, as DNA: TGTGCCAGCAGCTTAGACCCAGCGGGGGTGGAGACCCAGTACTTC. Encoded protein: CASSLDPAGVETQYF.

The gene calls are TRBV28 and TRBJ2-5; 12 bases match TRBD1. This CDR3 spans 14 amino acids. With 3 bases clipped from V and 9 bases from J, the junction kept 5 bases outside the gene matches. CDR1 and CDR2 from the germline V gene are MDHEN and SYDVKM. The CDR3 DNA follows: TGTGCCAGCAGTTTCCAGGGACAGGGGGCCGCCCAGTACTTC. Residues: CASSFQGQGAAQYF.

This clonotype has a single count. This chain uses TRBV15 with TRBJ1-1, with D possibly being TRBD1 (5 bases). The CDR3 consists of 13 residues. Trimming cost V 4 bases and J 5 bases, with 11 bases left between them. The germline CDR1 and CDR2 sequences are LNHNV and YYDKDF (reference sequence). The CDR3: CATSKGTATEAFF. The CDR3 DNA reads as TGTGCCACCAGCAAGGGGACTGCAACTGAAGCTTTCTTT.

CDR3 loop: CASSQGTGTASYEQYF. CDR3 coding DNA: TGTGCCAGCAGCCAAGGTACCGGGACAGCTTCCTACGAGCAGTACTTC. The V and J genes are TRBV3-1 and TRBJ2-7, with 7 bases identical to TRBD1. This CDR3 has 16 residues. The junction had 7 bases not matched to a gene; V was cut back by 1 base and J by 1 base. Germline-derived CDR1 and CDR2 are LGHDT and YNNKEL (reference sequence).